The rows below give T cell receptor beta chains drawn from one sample of a study of metastatic and nonmetastatic thyroid tumors. With MiXCR, TCRdb reprocessed the PCR reads. The sample has more than 20,000 clones; 22% are singletons. The sample taken for sequencing was tumor tissue. These receptors originate from a female donor with papillary thyroid cancer or a benign thyroid nodule (not recorded which). Some clones in this sample may be carry-over from other donors' samples. CDR3s include the opening cysteine and the closing phenylalanine or tryptophan. A D gene is named only where the DNA matches it firmly. Clone size is not always given. Where it is, it says once, few, many or a class for expanded clones.

d_call	j_call	clone_size	v_call	cdr3_aa	cdr3_nt
NA	TRBJ2-1	NA	TRBV5-1	CASSRIRYNEQFF	TGCGCCAGCAGCCGTATTAGATACAATGAGCAGTTCTTC
NA	TRBJ1-5	NA	TRBV3-1	CASSQDLDQPQHF	TGTGCCAGCAGCCAAGACTTAGATCAGCCCCAGCATTTT
NA	TRBJ2-5	NA	TRBV30	CAWSPAPQETQYF	TGTGCCTGGTCCCCGGCCCCTCAAGAGACCCAGTACTTC
NA	TRBJ2-7	few	TRBV20-1	CSASPPREVYEQYF	TGCAGTGCTAGTCCTCCTAGAGAAGTTTACGAGCAGTACTTC
NA	TRBJ2-7	few	TRBV6-1	CASRSPGFFNEQYF	TGTGCCAGCAGGAGTCCCGGGTTTTTCAACGAGCAGTACTTC
NA	TRBJ2-3	NA	TRBV11-2	CASSPSPFQVADTQYF	TGTGCCAGCAGCCCTAGCCCCTTCCAGGTGGCAGATACGCAGTATTTT
NA	TRBJ1-1	many	TRBV5-1	CASSSQGTTEAFF	TGCGCCAGCAGCTCTCAGGGGACCACTGAAGCTTTCTTT
TRBD2	TRBJ2-1	medium-sized	TRBV11-3	CASSPGAAGGYNEQFF	TGTGCCAGCAGCCCCGGTGCAGCGGGAGGCTACAATGAGCAGTTCTTC
NA	TRBJ2-3	few	TRBV7-2	CASSLSTDTQYF	TGTGCCAGCAGCCTAAGCACAGATACGCAGTATTTT
TRBD1	TRBJ1-4	many	TRBV30	CAWSAGQGPNEKLFF	TGTGCCTGGAGTGCCGGACAGGGACCTAATGAAAAACTGTTTTTT
NA	TRBJ2-5	many	TRBV28	CASSGEQGAAPVQETQYF	TGTGCCAGCAGTGGGGAACAGGGAGCGGCCCCCGTACAAGAGACCCAGTACTTC
NA	TRBJ1-1	NA	TRBV7-2	CASTWGGRRNTEAFF	TGTGCCAGCACCTGGGGGGGACGGCGGAACACTGAAGCTTTCTTT
TRBD1	TRBJ2-1	few	TRBV27	CASSLDRGWYNEQFF	TGTGCCAGCAGTTTAGACAGGGGATGGTACAATGAGCAGTTCTTC
TRBD2	TRBJ2-7	NA	TRBV6-1	CASYGLAGAGEQYF	TGTGCCAGCTACGGACTAGCGGGAGCTGGTGAGCAGTACTTC
TRBD2	TRBJ2-1	many	TRBV7-8	CASSLGTSGLSYNEQFF	TGTGCCAGCAGCTTAGGGACTAGCGGCCTGTCCTACAATGAGCAGTTCTTC
NA	TRBJ2-1	many	TRBV19	CASSIGGLVNEQFF	TGTGCCAGTAGTATAGGGGGTCTAGTTAATGAGCAGTTCTTC
NA	TRBJ1-3	many	TRBV7-8	CASSPRTDILSGNTIYF	TGTGCCAGCAGCCCTCGGACGGATATCCTCTCTGGAAACACCATATATTTT
NA	TRBJ1-2	NA	TRBV18	CASSPVDRGGYTF	TGTGCCAGCTCACCAGTGGACCGAGGGGGCTACACCTTC
TRBD2	TRBJ2-3	NA	TRBV20-1	CSASLASGSTDTQYF	TGCAGTGCTAGTTTGGCTAGCGGATCCACAGATACGCAGTATTTT
TRBD1	TRBJ1-5	many	TRBV5-8	CASSYYRGGSNQPQHF	TGTGCCAGCAGCTATTACAGGGGCGGGAGCAATCAGCCCCAGCATTTT
NA	TRBJ1-2	few	TRBV10-3	CAISGQPTNYGYTF	TGTGCCATCAGTGGACAGCCAACTAACTATGGCTACACCTTC
TRBD2	TRBJ2-1	NA	TRBV20-1	CSARATAGINNEQFF	TGCAGTGCTAGAGCCACAGCGGGGATAAACAATGAGCAGTTCTTC